The next 10 T cell receptor beta chains were all read from a single sample in a study of cytomegalovirus exposure and HLA in healthy donors. Here immunoSEQ multiplex PCR was the method, and the copy in TCRdb shows in-frame clones only, minus some. The sample lists about 220,000 clones, 75% to 90% seen once, with 11% to 15% in the top ten. Sequenced sample: PBMCs. Receptor source: a woman aged 25 to 39 in good health and CMV-seropositive.

The chain joins TRBV28 to TRBJ1-1, with 10 bases identical to TRBD1. After removal of 6 bases from V and 3 bases from J, the junction contained 4 bases not matched to a gene. The CDR3 extends over 14 amino acids. Looked up from germline, CDR1 is MDHEN and CDR2 is SYDVKM. The CDR3 sequence: CASREGQGHTEAFF. CDR3 nucleotide sequence: TGTGCCAGCAGGGAGGGACAGGGGCACACTGAAGCTTTCTTT.

The sample holds many counts of this clone. The J gene is TRBJ2-7, the V gene TRBV27; TRBD2 matches at 7 bases. The junction had 8 bases not matched to a gene; V was cut back by 6 bases and J by 0 bases. The CDR3 spans 15 residues. Germline V gives CDR1 MNHEY, CDR2 SMNVEV (reference sequence). In nucleotides, the CDR3 is TGTGCCAGCAGCTTTGCGACTAGCCCCTCCTACGAGCAGTACTTC. Protein sequence: CASSFATSPSYEQYF.

The chain combines TRBV5-1 with TRBJ2-1; 7 bases are a match to TRBD2. The junction had 2 bases not matched to a gene; V was cut back by 0 bases and J by 8 bases. This CDR3 has 13 residues. Germline CDR1 reads SGHRS; CDR2 reads YFSETQ. CDR3 region: CASSLVGGDEQFF. CDR3 coding DNA: TGCGCCAGCAGCTTGGTTGGGGGGGATGAGCAGTTCTTC.

This clone occurred many times. The V gene is TRBV4-2, the J gene TRBJ2-1, with a possible D match to TRBD2 (5 bases). Per the germline V gene, CDR1 is LGHNA and CDR2 is YNFKEQ. The CDR3 is 15 amino acids. Deletions cut 5 bases from V and 3 bases from J, with 14 bases between. CDR3: CASSGAAPNYNEQFF. The CDR3 DNA reads as TGTGCCAGCAGCGGAGCGGCACCTAACTACAATGAGCAGTTCTTC.

V usage is TRBV9 and J usage is TRBJ2-5; the match to TRBD2 covers 8 bases. The CDR3 consists of 15 residues. Trimming at V came to 0 bases and at J to 4 bases, leaving 5 bases not matched to a gene. The V gene's germline CDR1 is SGDLS and CDR2 YYNGEE. The CDR3 region has the DNA TGTGCCAGCAGCGTAGGGGGACTAGTCGGAGAGACCCAGTACTTC. As protein: CASSVGGLVGETQYF.

The chain carries TRBV28 and TRBJ2-7; D uncertain. Germline CDR1 is MDHEN and CDR2 is SYDVKM. This CDR3 comprises 11 residues. V was clipped by 5 bases and J by 6 bases, with 8 bases between them. The CDR3 protein is CASSLESEQYF. In nucleotides, the CDR3 is TGTGCCAGCAGTCTCGAATCCGAGCAGTACTTC. The whole variable domain, remainder taken from reference TRBV28 and TRBJ2-7, is DVKVTQSSRYLVKRTGEKVFLECVQDMDHENMFWYRQDPGLGLRLIYFSYDVKMKEKGDIPEGYSVSREKKERFSLILESASTNQTSMYLCASSLESEQYFGPGTRLTVT.

V usage is TRBV7-9 and J usage is TRBJ2-7; possibly TRBD1 for D (6 bases). The length of the CDR3 is 15 residues. Trimming removed 5 bases from V and 0 bases from J, with 14 bases in between. Germline values: CDR1 SEHNR, CDR2 FQNEAQ (reference sequence). The DNA of the CDR3 is TGTGCCAGCAGCACATCCCAGGGGCTCTCCTACGAGCAGTACTTC. It codes for CASSTSQGLSYEQYF.

V and J are TRBV5-1 and TRBJ2-3, with D unclear. The V end was cut by 1 base, the J end by 4 bases, with 4 bases between. The germline V gene encodes CDR1 SGHRS and CDR2 YFSETQ. This CDR3 has 12 amino acids. The CDR3 DNA is TGCGCCAGCAGCTTGAGGCCAGATACGCAGTATTTT. It translates to CASSLRPDTQYF.

This rearrangement joins TRBV5-1 to TRBJ2-3; D is uncertain. CDR3 length equals 15 residues. Trimming pared 0 bases from V and 2 bases from J, leaving 10 bases between. Per the germline V gene, CDR1 is SGHRS and CDR2 is YFSETQ. The chain's CDR3 is CASSLAGQDTDTQYF. The CDR3, as DNA: TGCGCCAGCAGCTTGGCCGGGCAGGACACAGATACGCAGTATTTT.

In this sample, this clone turned up a few times. This chain joins TRBV7-2 and TRBJ1-1; D is undetermined. Germline values: CDR1 SGHTA, CDR2 FQGNSA. V shed 1 base and J shed 4 bases, with 10 bases lying between them. The CDR3 contains 14 residues. In nucleotides, the CDR3 is TGTGCCAGCAGCTTAGGAACATGGATCACTGAAGCTTTCTTT. This codes for CASSLGTWITEAFF.